Shown below are 19 T cell receptor gamma chains from a single sample sequenced in a study of intestinal T cells in coeliac disease. LymphoTrack primers amplified TRG sequences from about 0.2 ug of biopsy DNA. TCRdb used CATT to re-call clones from the multiplex PCR reads. Here the sample spans 300 to 450 gamma-chain clones, about three fifths being singletons. Genomic DNA came from ten roughly 5-µm formalin-fixed paraffin-embedded scrolls per case. Sequencing was done on a sample of a duodenal biopsy. The source of these receptors is a human donor with celiac disease.

The chain recombines TRGV3 with TRGJ1 or TRGJ2. Trimming removed 0 bases from V and 9 bases from J; junction bases left unmatched: 5. Germline-derived CDR1 and CDR2 are VTNTFY and YDVSTARD (reference sequence). The CDR3 extends over 12 amino acids. The CDR3 is CATWDRSLKKLF. CDR3 DNA sequence: TGTGCCACCTGGGACAGGTCACTTAAGAAACTCTTT.

The rearrangement uses TRGV10 and TRGJP1. TRGV10 is an ORF; its function is uncertain. Trimming removed 8 bases from V and 8 bases from J; junction bases left unmatched: 6. This CDR3 contains 12 residues. The CDR3 region has the DNA TGTGCTGCGTGGGATTTGGGTTGGTTCAAGATATTT. Amino acid sequence: CAAWDLGWFKIF.

This chain uses TRGV3 with TRGJ1 or TRGJ2. The CDR3 is made up of 13 amino acids. Trimming removed 10 bases from V and 0 bases from J; junction bases left unmatched: 9. The V gene's germline CDR1 is VTNTFY and CDR2 YDVSTARD (reference sequence). CDR3 nucleotide sequence: TGTGCCACTGTGACTTCGAATTATTATAAGAAACTCTTT. Amino acids: CATVTSNYYKKLF.

The chain is built from TRGV10 and TRGJ1 or TRGJ2. TRGV10 is an open reading frame, and its role is uncertain. This CDR3 comprises 10 residues. The V segment lost 8 bases and the J segment 12 bases; nucleotides outside the gene matches: 8. This CDR3 is CAAWDRWKLF. Written as DNA, the CDR3 is TGTGCTGCGTGGGATAGATGGAAACTCTTT.

For the CDR3, the DNA is TGTGCACCTGGGATAGAGTGCCCCCGCTCTTATTATAAGAAACTCTTT. Encoded protein: CAPGIECPRSYYKKLF. The rearrangement links TRGV8 to TRGJ1 or TRGJ2. The CDR3 has 16 residues. Per germline, CDR1 VENAVY and CDR2 YDSYNSRV.

V and J are TRGV4 and TRGJ1 or TRGJ2. Germline-derived CDR1 and CDR2 are EGSTGY and YDSYTSSV. The V and J ends lost 3 bases and 2 bases, in that order; junction bases with no gene match: 10. The CDR3 spans 15 residues. In nucleotides, the CDR3 is TGTGCCACCTGGGATCCCCCGGGGGATTATTATAAGAAACTCTTT. Protein product: CATWDPPGDYYKKLF.

This clone appeared a single time. The rearrangement joins TRGV4 to TRGJ1 or TRGJ2. The CDR3 length is 19 residues. Germline V gene data show CDR1 as EGSTGY and CDR2 as YDSYTSSV. V lost 0 bases to trimming and J lost 2 bases; unmatched junction nucleotides: 19. CDR3 sequence reads: CATWDGRNEVVSHYYKKLF. The CDR3 DNA is TGTGCCACCTGGGATGGGCGAAACGAGGTGGTTTCCCATTATTATAAGAAACTCTTT.

V is TRGV8 and J is TRGJ1 or TRGJ2. Germline CDR1 is VENAVY and CDR2 is YDSYNSRV. The CDR3 runs 12 residues. CDR3 protein: CAPGRFCYKKLF. The CDR3 coding sequence is TGTGCACCTGGGAGGTTTTGTTATAAGAAACTCTTT.

CDR3 amino acids: CATWEFCYKKLF. The CDR3 nucleotides read TGTGCCACCTGGGAGTTTTGTTATAAGAAACTCTTT. This sequence joins TRGV8 and TRGJ1 or TRGJ2. Germline CDR1 reads VENAVY; CDR2 reads YDSYNSRV. The ends lost 4 bases at V and 6 bases at J; junction bases unmatched: 6. The CDR3 is 12 residues long.

The CDR3 coding sequence is TGTGCTGCGTGGGATTATATTCTTAAGAAACTCTTT. Translating it yields CAAWDYILKKLF. This chain connects TRGV10 to TRGJ1 or TRGJ2. TRGV10 is reported as an ORF; its role is uncertain. The CDR3 contains 12 residues. The V gene end was trimmed by 8 bases and the J gene end by 9 bases; junction bases not matched to a gene: 11.

This clone qualifies as hyperexpanded (1% or more). As DNA, the CDR3 is TGTGCCACCTGGGACAGGGGTTGTTATAAGAAACTCTTT. This gives the protein CATWDRGCYKKLF. The V and J genes are TRGV3 and TRGJ1 or TRGJ2. The germline CDR1 and CDR2 sequences are VTNTFY and YDVSTARD (reference sequence). Trimming at V came to 0 bases and at J to 6 bases, leaving 5 bases not matched to a gene. This CDR3 comprises 13 residues.

The CDR3, as DNA: TGTGCCACCTGGGATAGAGTGCCCCGCTCTTATTATAAGAAACTCTTT. This sequence encodes CATWDRVPRSYYKKLF. The chain carries TRGV8 and TRGJ1 or TRGJ2. Germline lookup yields CDR1 VENAVY and CDR2 YDSYNSRV. With V trimmed by 1 base and J by 3 bases, 12 bases remained unmatched. The CDR3 extends over 16 amino acids.

This sequence joins TRGV2 and TRGJP2. After removal of 0 bases from V and 1 base from J, the junction contained 11 bases not matched to a gene. CDR1 and CDR2 from the germline V gene are EGSNGY and YDSYNSKV. This CDR3 region has 18 residues. This CDR3 is CATWDGPLVASSDWIKTF. CDR3 in DNA: TGTGCCACCTGGGACGGGCCGTTGGTAGCTAGTAGTGATTGGATCAAGACGTTT.

The chain carries TRGV10 and TRGJ1 or TRGJ2. TRGV10 is an ORF, and what it does is uncertain. J was trimmed by 6 bases and V by 8 bases; bases with no gene match: 14. The CDR3 loop spans 14 amino acids. The CDR3 DNA is TGTGCTGCGTGGGATCGGAATTTATTTTATAAGAAACTCTTT. Amino acid sequence: CAAWDRNLFYKKLF.

The genes are TRGV2 and TRGJ1 or TRGJ2. V lost 2 bases and J lost 3; bases outside the gene matches: 4. Germline V gives CDR1 EGSNGY, CDR2 YDSYNSKV. The CDR3 contains 13 residues. The CDR3 coding sequence is TGTGCCACCTGGGACGCCTTTTATTATAAGAAACTCTTT. This gives the protein CATWDAFYYKKLF.

In regard to this clone: A much larger clone lies one base from this, so it may be a read error. This sequence joins TRGV4 and TRGJ1 or TRGJ2. CDR1 EGSTGY and CDR2 YDSYTSSV come from the germline V gene. The CDR3 length is 13 residues. In nucleotides, the CDR3 is TGCGCCACCTGGGATGGGCGGTATTATAAGAAACTCTTT. This encodes CATWDGRYYKKLF.

V and J are TRGV4 and TRGJ1 or TRGJ2. The CDR3 length is 12 residues. V lost 8 bases and J lost 12; bases outside the gene matches: 16. Germline V gene lookup returns CDR1 EGSTGY and CDR2 YDSYTSSV. CDR3 DNA sequence: TGTGCCACCTTGGGATGGGGGTTCGGGAAACTCTTT. This sequence encodes CATLGWGFGKLF.

Here the CDR3 reads CATLGWAPTPQYYKKLF. CDR3 bases: TGTGCCACCTTGGGATGGGCCCCAACCCCCCAGTATTATAAGAAACTCTTT. This sequence joins TRGV4 and TRGJ1 or TRGJ2. With 8 bases clipped from V and 4 bases from J, the junction kept 23 bases outside the gene matches. The CDR3 is 17 amino acids. Germline V gene lookup returns CDR1 EGSTGY and CDR2 YDSYTSSV.

The rearrangement links TRGV8 to TRGJ1 or TRGJ2. Trimming at V came to 8 bases and at J to 10 bases, leaving 14 bases not matched to a gene. Germline V lookup: CDR1 VENAVY, CDR2 YDSYNSRV. CDR3 size: 12 residues. The CDR3 loop reads CATSGSIIKKLF. The CDR3 DNA reads TGTGCCACCTCAGGTAGTATTATAAAGAAACTCTTT.